The 16 T cell receptor beta chains presented below share a single source sample, sequenced in a study of T cell repertoires in cytomegalovirus infection. TCRdb reprocessed the reads via MiXCR and lists one record per CDR3 protein. The sample lists approximately 200,000 distinct CDR3 sequences, roughly 27% occurring once. The sample taken for sequencing was PBMCs. Source of these receptors: a human donor in good health (CMV status not recorded). Some clones in this sample may be carry-over from other donors' samples.

The chain combines TRBV5-1 with TRBJ1-5, with 7 bases lining up with TRBD1. The CDR3 runs to 15 residues. CDR1 is SGHRS and CDR2 is YFSETQ in the germline V gene. The V and J ends lost 2 bases and 1 base, in that order; junction bases with no gene match: 3. In DNA form, the CDR3 reads TGCGCCAGCAGCTTCGAAGGGGGCAGCAATCAGCCCCAGCATTTT. Translation gives CASSFEGGSNQPQHF.

A remark on this clonotype: A much larger clone sits a single nucleotide away, making a read error possible. The chain carries TRBV12-3 or TRBV12-4 and TRBJ2-7, with 7 nucleotides matching TRBD2. V dropped 11 bases and J dropped 6; count of bases not matched to a gene: 4. This CDR3 region has 10 residues. DNA of the CDR3: TGTGCCGCCGGGGGGTGCGAGCAGTACTTC. It is translated as CAAGGCEQYF.

The rearrangement joins TRBV19 to TRBJ1-4; D perhaps matches TRBD1 (5 bases). V lost 6 bases and J lost 5, with 16 bases in between. The CDR3 runs 15 residues. Germline V CDR1 and CDR2: LNHDA, SQIVND (reference sequence). CDR3 sequence: CASSPTGTANEKLFF. The CDR3 DNA reads TGTGCCAGTAGCCCAACCGGGACGGCGAATGAAAAACTGTTTTTT.

V and J are TRBV7-4 and TRBJ2-3; 8 bases map to TRBD2. The CDR3 is made up of 14 amino acids. Germline values: CDR1 SGHVT, CDR2 SQSDAQ. The trim removed 5 bases at V and 6 bases at J, leaving 7 bases unmatched. In DNA, the CDR3 is TGTGCCAGCAGCATCCGGGGACTAGTGGATACGCAGTATTTT. Translation gives CASSIRGLVDTQYF.

This clonotype was seen many times. The chain links TRBV7-2 to TRBJ2-3, with TRBD2 identical over 10 bases. Germline CDR1 reads SGHTA; CDR2 reads FQGNSA. J lost 3 bases, V lost 7 bases, and 4 bases had no gene match. The CDR3 totals 14 residues. This CDR3 reads CASTTLAGTDTQYF. CDR3 DNA sequence: TGTGCCAGCACCACACTAGCGGGGACAGATACGCAGTATTTT.

This clonotype was recorded a few times. This chain connects TRBV12-3 or TRBV12-4 to TRBJ2-3; 10 nucleotides match TRBD2. CDR3 size: 14 residues. The trim removed 7 bases at V and 3 bases at J, leaving 4 bases unmatched. The CDR3 reads CASTPGLATDTQYF. The CDR3, as DNA: TGTGCCAGCACCCCGGGACTAGCGACAGATACGCAGTATTTT.

The J gene is TRBJ2-7, the V gene TRBV5-1; a weak D match, TRBD1 (6 bases). The length of the CDR3 is 15 residues. The germline CDR1 and CDR2 sequences are SGHRS and YFSETQ. Trimming cost V 0 bases and J 2 bases, with 12 bases left between them. The DNA of the CDR3 is TGCGCCAGCAGCTTGGGGTCAGGGGTTACCTACGAGCAGTACTTC. The encoded protein is CASSLGSGVTYEQYF.

The genes are TRBV25-1 and TRBJ1-2, with 10 bases fitting TRBD1. CDR3 size: 15 residues. CDR1 and CDR2 (germline): MGHDK, SYGVNS. V shed 1 base and J 8 bases; nucleotides not matched to a gene: 7. The CDR3 is CASSEWGQGKSGYTF. The CDR3 coding sequence is TGTGCCAGCAGTGAATGGGGACAGGGGAAGTCCGGCTACACCTTC.

V usage is TRBV3-1 and J usage is TRBJ2-7, with 7 bases that match TRBD2. Losses at the gene ends were 1 base for V and 2 bases for J; bases not matched to a gene: 2. CDR1 LGHDT and CDR2 YNNKEL come from the germline V gene (reference sequence). There are 14 residues in the CDR3. This CDR3 is CASSQAGTTYEQYF. For the CDR3, the DNA is TGTGCCAGCAGCCAAGCAGGGACTACCTACGAGCAGTACTTC.

V and J are TRBV5-6 and TRBJ2-3, with D maybe TRBD1 (6 bases). The germline V gene encodes CDR1 SGHDT and CDR2 YYEEEE. V lost 4 bases and J lost 4, with 16 bases in between. The CDR3 loop spans 15 amino acids. This CDR3 reads CASSPERGTADTQYF. The CDR3 bases are TGTGCCAGCAGCCCGGAGAGGGGGACGGCAGATACGCAGTATTTT.

The chain employs TRBV6-6 and TRBJ2-1, with a tentative D call TRBD1 (6 bases). V was trimmed by 5 bases and J by 1 base, leaving 15 bases between them. The CDR3 loop spans 16 amino acids. CDR1 is MNHNY, CDR2 SVGAGI, per germline (reference sequence). CDR3 sequence (DNA): TGTGCCAGCAGTCGTTCAACAGGGATTTCCTACAATGAGCAGTTCTTC. Residues: CASSRSTGISYNEQFF.

The rearrangement uses TRBV7-2 and TRBJ2-2; 9 bases align to TRBD2. The CDR3 runs to 17 residues. V lost 3 bases to trimming and J lost 0 bases; unmatched junction nucleotides: 5. Germline loops: CDR1 SGHTA, CDR2 FQGNSA. The CDR3 sequence is CASSLGSGGANTGELFF. CDR3 nucleotides: TGTGCCAGCAGCTTGGGTAGCGGGGGCGCGAACACCGGGGAGCTGTTTTTT.

There are a few counts of this clonotype. This chain connects TRBV20-1 to TRBJ1-5; no definite D call. Trimming took off 1 base at V and 3 bases at J, with 10 bases between the two ends. Per germline, CDR1 DFQATT and CDR2 SNEGSKA (reference sequence). The CDR3 is 14 residues long. The CDR3 nucleotides are TGCAGTGCTAGAGTAAGCCTTAACAATCAGCCCCAGCATTTT. Residues: CSARVSLNNQPQHF.

The rearrangement uses TRBV15 and TRBJ2-2; 9 nucleotides align to TRBD2. Per germline, CDR1 LNHNV and CDR2 YYDKDF (reference sequence). The CDR3 runs to 15 residues. The V gene end was trimmed by 6 bases and the J gene end by 5 bases; junction bases not matched to a gene: 7. CDR3 in DNA: TGTGCCACCAGTTCCGGACTAGCGAGGACCGGGGAGCTGTTTTTT. This codes for CATSSGLARTGELFF.

The rearrangement joins TRBV6-6 to TRBJ1-2; D remains ambiguous. The germline gives CDR1 MNHNY, CDR2 SVGAGI (reference sequence). V dropped 2 bases and J dropped 5 bases, with 6 bases sitting between them. The CDR3 contains 12 residues. This chain's CDR3 is CASSYGRYGYTF. The CDR3 coding sequence is TGTGCCAGCAGTTACGGGAGGTATGGCTACACCTTC.

This clonotype was seen once. The chain combines TRBV5-6 with TRBJ2-2; a weak D match, TRBD2 (5 bases). Germline V lookup: CDR1 SGHDT, CDR2 YYEEEE. This CDR3 is built from 14 residues. V dropped 7 bases and J dropped 8 bases, with 18 bases sitting between them. CDR3: CASAPWGAFGELFF. The CDR3 DNA follows: TGTGCCAGCGCACCGTGGGGAGCATTTGGGGAGCTGTTTTTT.